The 4 T cell receptor beta chains below were found in one sample sequenced in a study of shared clonotypes between healthy human individuals. Repertoires were generated with immunoSEQ multiplex PCR, while TCRdb's copy carries only in-frame clones and drops some. The profile shows millions of clones, about 95% of them singletons. CD45RO-negative cells were positively selected for CCR7, leaving out terminally differentiated effector memory CD45RA+ cells. The specimen sequenced was naive CD8+ T cells sorted from blood. The receptors originated from a man between 18 and 35 years old in good health.

The chain uses TRBV7-9 and TRBJ2-1; D could derive from TRBD1 or TRBD2 (6 bases each). Trimming removed 0 bases at V and 2 bases at J, with 14 bases between. CDR1 and CDR2 (germline): SEHNR, FQNEAQ (reference sequence). This CDR3 has 17 residues. CDR3 DNA: TGTGCCAGCAGCTTAGCGGGGAACAGGGAGGCCTACAATGAGCAGTTCTTC. Translated: CASSLAGNREAYNEQFF.

This clone was counted between two and nine times. The genes are TRBV19 and TRBJ1-5, with a weak D call TRBD1 (5 bases). V dropped 4 bases and J dropped 3 bases, with 16 bases sitting between them. The CDR3 has 16 amino acids. The germline V gene has CDR1 LNHDA and CDR2 SQIVND (reference sequence). In DNA, the CDR3 is TGTGCCAGTAGTACCGGTTGGGGGTTGTACAATCAGCCCCAGCATTTT. Protein: CASSTGWGLYNQPQHF.

V is TRBV7-8 and J is TRBJ2-3, with TRBD2 identical over 15 bases. Germline V gene lookup returns CDR1 SGHVS and CDR2 FQNEAQ. J was trimmed by 1 base and V by 4 bases; bases with no gene match: 9. This CDR3 spans 19 amino acids. The CDR3 sequence is CASSWGLAGGGTGTDTQYF. CDR3 DNA: TGTGCCAGCAGCTGGGGACTAGCGGGAGGTGGGACGGGCACAGATACGCAGTATTTT.

The rearrangement links TRBV6-5 to TRBJ2-7; 11 nucleotides align to TRBD2. The CDR3 has 14 amino acids. The trim removed 6 bases at V and 2 bases at J, leaving 3 bases unmatched. CDR1 MNHEY and CDR2 SVGAGI come from the germline V gene. CDR3 nucleotides: TGTGCCAGCAGCAGGACTAGCGGGCCCTACGAGCAGTACTTC. Protein product: CASSRTSGPYEQYF.